The T cell receptor beta chain described here comes from a study of OX40 agonist ivuxolimab in advanced cancers. Background on the study: Ivuxolimab, an antibody acting as an agonist of OX40 (CD134), was used to treat patients. Three patients responded partially, comprising one with hepatocellular carcinoma and two with cutaneous melanoma. Study-wide results and caveats: Among some nonresponders, normalized T-cell clonal expansion was also low. Compared with CD4+, CD8+ T cells on average had more expanded clones.

Comment on this clone: Its target is not known. Relative to the germline gene, one junction end is altered; a read error may explain this.

TCRdb's copy holds only in-frame clones and misses some; the assay was immunoSEQ multiplex PCR. The sample has approximately 68,000 clones, around 86% seen once. The CDR3 totals 17 residues. The germline V gene encodes CDR1 MNHNS and CDR2 SASEGT. The clonotype originates from an adult with an advanced solid tumor such as melanoma, head and neck, liver or kidney cancer. Material: CD4+ or CD8+ T cells sorted from blood, obtained in a trial of the OX40 agonist ivuxolimab. The rearrangement links TRBV6-1 to TRBJ1-5; 10 nucleotides match TRBD1. CDR3 DNA sequence: TGTGCCAGCAGAGAAGCGGGACAGGGGTTCAGCAATCAGCCCCAGCATTTT. It translates to CASREAGQGFSNQPQHF.